This TCR beta chain was documented in a study of Graves' ophthalmopathy and Graves' hyperthyroidism. This CDR3 spans 14 amino acids. V gave up 5 bases and J gave up 3 bases; unmatched junction bases: 7. Germline CDR1 reads SGHAT; CDR2 reads FQNNGV. The hyperthyroidism patients had a new diagnosis of under 2 months' duration and were aged 18 to 65. This clonotype was recorded at least ten times. As the template, RNA transcripts were used to amplify TCR beta CDR3 regions. In the first round, RT-PCR was carried out with HTBI primers, and a multiplex PCR formed the second round. One entry per CDR3 protein, called by TCRdb with MiXCR from the multiplex PCR reads. Of about 620,000 distinct CDR3 sequences in the sample, approximately 22% were seen once.

This receptor was taken from a woman aged 18-29 years with stable Graves' hyperthyroidism. Some clones in this sample may be carry-over from other donors' samples. Sequences were obtained from peripheral blood. The V gene is TRBV11-2, the J gene TRBJ2-7, with 7 bases identical to TRBD1. CDR3 in DNA: TGTGCCAGCAGCATCCGACAGGGCGACTACGAGCAGTACTTC. Protein product: CASSIRQGDYEQYF.